Listed here is a single T cell receptor (beta chain). Its antigen is not identified. The data were taken from a study of T cell repertoires in cytomegalovirus infection. MiXCR, applied by TCRdb to the reads, yields one record per CDR3 protein. In the table there are 150,000 to 160,000 distinct CDR3 sequences, around a quarter of which are singletons. Study-wide points: Identification of carriers of CMV plus the relevant HLA was performed using cumulative public TCR beta family frequency.

V shed 6 bases and J 7 bases; nucleotides not matched to a gene: 4. Germline CDR1 and CDR2: MNHEY and SMNVEV (reference sequence). The CDR3 consists of 12 residues. This TCR derives from a human donor in good health (CMV status not recorded). Some clones in this sample may be carry-over from other donors' samples. Material: PBMCs. The rearrangement links TRBV27 to TRBJ1-1; 8 bases map to TRBD1. CDR3 DNA sequence: TGTGCCAGCAGCCGACAGGGGTATGAAGCTTTCTTT. Its translation is CASSRQGYEAFF.